Listed here are 9 T cell receptor beta chains from one sample, sequenced in a study of cytomegalovirus exposure and HLA in healthy donors. Measured with immunoSEQ multiplex PCR; TCRdb has only the in-frame clones, and not every one. Seen here are tens of thousands of clones, roughly 96% observed once, and the top ten hold over 2%. What was sequenced was PBMCs. The receptor source for this set is a man between 18 and 29 years old in good health and CMV-seronegative.

V usage is TRBV7-6 and J usage is TRBJ2-3; 9 bases are a match to TRBD2. This CDR3 comprises 15 residues. Germline V lookup: CDR1 SGHVS, CDR2 FNYEAQ. With 2 bases clipped from V and 5 bases from J, the junction kept 5 bases outside the gene matches. CDR3 sequence (DNA): TGTGCCAGCAGCTTAAGTCCAGCGGGAGGAGATACGCAGTATTTT. Translated, it gives CASSLSPAGGDTQYF.

This clone occurred once. The chain uses TRBV6-1 and TRBJ2-1; D is perhaps TRBD2 (5 bases). Trimming took 8 bases from V and 3 from J, leaving 11 bases between them. Germline V CDR1 and CDR2: MNHNS, SASEGT. The CDR3 is 13 residues long. The DNA of the CDR3 is TGTGCCAGCCACGACGGGAACTACAATGAGCAGTTCTTC. It translates to CASHDGNYNEQFF.

The chain uses TRBV5-4 and TRBJ1-1, with D unresolved. V lost 3 bases and J lost 0, with 12 bases in between. Germline CDR1 is SGHNT and CDR2 is YYREEE (reference sequence). The CDR3 contains 15 residues. The CDR3 coding sequence is TGTGCCAGCAGCTGGGCCGGGAGCATGAACACTGAAGCTTTCTTT. It translates to CASSWAGSMNTEAFF. Complete variable domain (other parts from reference TRBV5-4 and TRBJ1-1): ETGVTQSPTHLIKTRGQQVTLRCSSQSGHNTVSWYQQALGQGPQFIFQYYREEENGRGNFPPRFSGLQFPNYSSELNVNALELDDSALYLCASSWAGSMNTEAFFGQGTRLTVV.

The V gene is TRBV30, the J gene TRBJ2-7; TRBD2 agrees at 7 bases. After removal of 1 base from V and 6 bases from J, the junction contained 24 bases not matched to a gene. Germline CDR1 and CDR2: GTSNPN and SVGIG (reference sequence). The length of the CDR3 is 19 residues. The CDR3 DNA reads as TGTGCCTGGAGTGCTGCCCTAGGGTCACTGAGGGAGGGCGGGCCCGAGCAGTACTTC. This translates into CAWSAALGSLREGGPEQYF. The full variable domain, completed using reference TRBV30 and TRBJ2-7, is SQTIHQWPATLVQPVGSPLSLECTVEGTSNPNLYWYRQAAGRGLQLLFYSVGIGQISSEVPQNLSASRPQDRQFILSSKKLLLSDSGFYLCAWSAALGSLREGGPEQYFGPGTRLTVT.

The chain is built from TRBV7-2 and TRBJ1-5; TRBD1 might be the D (6 bases). The V gene lost 5 bases and the J gene lost 6 bases, with 17 bases spanning the gap. Germline V lookup: CDR1 SGHTA, CDR2 FQGNSA. The CDR3 covers 15 residues. The DNA of the CDR3 is TGTGCCAGCAGCCCACCCCCAGGGGTAATTCAGCCCCAGCATTTT. Translating it yields CASSPPPGVIQPQHF.

The V gene is TRBV6-1, the J gene TRBJ1-1; TRBD1 matches at 8 bases. Losses at the gene ends were 2 bases for V and 5 bases for J; bases not matched to a gene: 4. Germline V gene sequence: CDR1 MNHNS, CDR2 SASEGT. The CDR3 has 14 residues. This chain's CDR3 is CASSEPRGLTEAFF. The CDR3 bases are TGTGCCAGCAGTGAACCCAGGGGGCTTACTGAAGCTTTCTTT.

This chain uses TRBV28 with TRBJ2-7; D is perhaps TRBD1 (6 bases). The CDR3 runs 16 residues. Germline CDR1 MDHEN, CDR2 SYDVKM. V was clipped by 5 bases and J by 3 bases, with 20 bases between them. The CDR3 is CASSSRTAGEYYEQYF. The CDR3 nucleotides are TGTGCCAGCAGTAGCAGAACCGCAGGGGAATACTACGAGCAGTACTTC.

The chain is built from TRBV7-9 and TRBJ2-5; TRBD1 matches 8 bases. CDR1 and CDR2 from the germline V gene are SEHNR and FQNEAQ (reference sequence). This CDR3 is 15 amino acids long. With 1 base clipped from V and 4 bases from J, the junction kept 5 bases outside the gene matches. This chain's CDR3 is CASSLVRGLLETQYF. The CDR3 bases are TGTGCCAGCAGCTTAGTCAGGGGGCTCCTAGAGACCCAGTACTTC.

The rearrangement joins TRBV2 to TRBJ1-2, with no clear D. The ends were cut back, 8 bases at V and 0 bases at J, with 16 bases in the middle. This CDR3 region has 15 residues. Germline V CDR1 and CDR2: SNHLY, FYNNEI. For the CDR3, the DNA is TGTGCCAGCCAGATGGCCCAGGCTTCTAACTATGGCTACACCTTC. Translated: CASQMAQASNYGYTF. Using reference TRBV2 and TRBJ1-2 for the parts outside the CDR3, the full variable domain is EPEVTQTPSHQVTQMGQEVILRCVPISNHLYFYWYRQILGQKVEFLVSFYNNEISEKSEIFDDQFSVERPDGSNFTLKIRSTKLEDSAMYFCASQMAQASNYGYTFGSGTRLTVV.